A single sample gave rise to the 30 T cell receptor beta chains below, sequenced in a study of read filtering for tumor transcriptome and immune sequencing. This library used around 400 ng RNA and molecular barcoded adaptors spanning alpha/delta and beta/gamma chains. TCRdb ran MiXCR on the reads and lists one entry per CDR3 protein. Found here are tens of thousands of distinct CDR3 sequences, roughly 20% of them singletons; the top ten hold about a sixth. Material for sequencing was a population of CD138-negative cells sorted from bone marrow. The receptors come from a donor at least 40 years old with multiple myeloma.

In this sample, this clonotype turned up many times. The CDR3 reads CASSHTGLGDTDTQYF. Written as DNA, the CDR3 is TGCGCCAGCAGCCATACCGGACTGGGGGACACAGATACGCAGTATTTT. The chain links TRBV4-1 to TRBJ2-3, with D perhaps TRBD1 or TRBD2 (5 bases each). V dropped 3 bases and J dropped 2 bases, with 15 bases sitting between them. The CDR3 totals 16 residues. The germline V gene encodes CDR1 MGHRA and CDR2 YSYEKL.

At least ten counts were recorded for this clonotype. The J gene is TRBJ2-7, the V gene TRBV12-3 or TRBV12-4; D might be TRBD1 (6 bases). The CDR3 is 14 residues long. Trimming took 0 bases from V and 0 from J, leaving 6 bases between them. The CDR3 reads CASSLAGASYEQYF. CDR3 bases: TGTGCCAGCAGTTTAGCGGGGGCCTCCTACGAGCAGTACTTC.

As for this clonotype: A much larger clone lies one base from this, so it may be a read error. The CDR3 sequence is CASSLGQGSLLPLHF. The CDR3 coding sequence is TGTGCCAGCAGCTTAGGGCAGGGTTCCCTTTTACCCCTCCACTTT. This sequence joins TRBV7-8 and TRBJ1-6, with D maybe TRBD1 (5 bases). The V end was cut by 1 base, the J end by 12 bases, with 16 bases between. Germline-derived CDR1 and CDR2 are SGHVS and FQNEAQ. CDR3 size: 15 residues.

This clonotype came up many times. This chain links TRBV20-1 with TRBJ2-1, with 14 bases aligning to TRBD2. The CDR3 sequence is 17 residues long. The ends lost 6 bases at V and 4 bases at J; junction bases unmatched: 11. Germline V lookup: CDR1 DFQATT, CDR2 SNEGSKA (reference sequence). The CDR3 sequence: CSAAGLAGGRIYNEQFF. In nucleotides, the CDR3 is TGCAGTGCGGCCGGACTAGCGGGGGGCCGAATTTACAATGAGCAGTTCTTC.

This clonotype appeared many times. The rearrangement joins TRBV5-1 to TRBJ1-4; D is unclear. V was pared by 0 bases and J by 3 bases, with 12 bases between. This CDR3 is 16 amino acids long. CDR1 and CDR2 (germline): SGHRS, YFSETQ. The CDR3 bases are TGCGCCAGCAGCTTGGCCTCGACAACATCTAATGAAAAACTGTTTTTT. Its protein is CASSLASTTSNEKLFF.

This clonotype was recorded many times. The genes are TRBV29-1 and TRBJ1-1; D is possibly TRBD1 (6 bases). Trimming pared 6 bases from V and 0 bases from J, leaving 17 bases between. The CDR3 spans 15 residues. The germline CDR1 and CDR2 sequences are SQVTM and ANQGSEA. The CDR3 region is CSVEGGGKVNTEAFF. CDR3 sequence (DNA): TGCAGCGTAGAGGGGGGGGGGAAGGTGAACACTGAAGCTTTCTTT.

Worth noting for this clonotype: One junction end does not reproduce the germline sequence, and a read error may be involved. This rearrangement joins TRBV20-1 to TRBJ2-2; possible D gene TRBD2, 7 bases. Germline V gives CDR1 DFQATT, CDR2 SNEGSKA (reference sequence). The CDR3 has 14 amino acids. The CDR3 coding sequence is TGCACTGCTACCCGGGGGGCCGGCGCCGGGGAGCTGTTTTTT. Translating gives CTATRGAGAGELFF.

This clonotype was recorded many times. This chain connects TRBV12-3 or TRBV12-4 to TRBJ1-1; no clear D gene. Trimming left V 6 bases short and J 4 bases short, with 15 bases between. The CDR3 loop spans 14 amino acids. The CDR3 spells CASSYSWRGTEAFF. The CDR3 DNA sequence: TGTGCCAGCAGCTATTCGTGGCGGGGCACTGAAGCTTTCTTT.

Only a few counts were recorded for this clonotype. A much larger clone differs from this one at a single base, so this may be a read error. CDR3 amino acids: CASQGQRSSYKQYF. In DNA form, the CDR3 reads TGTGCCAGCCAAGGACAGAGGAGCTCCTACAAGCAGTACTTC. The rearrangement uses TRBV21-1 and TRBJ2-7; the DNA was not used to check the table's D call, TRBD1. TRBV21-1 counts as a pseudogene. This CDR3 spans 14 amino acids.

This clonotype was recorded many times. This sequence joins TRBV20-1 and TRBJ2-3; D is perhaps TRBD2 (5 bases). This CDR3 has 14 residues. CDR1 DFQATT and CDR2 SNEGSKA come from the germline V gene (reference sequence). CDR3 coding DNA: TGCAGCCACCTAGCTGCCTCTAGCACAGATACGCAGTATTTT. Its protein is CSHLAASSTDTQYF.

The V gene is TRBV12-3 or TRBV12-4, the J gene TRBJ1-1, with D possibly being TRBD1 (5 bases). Between the trimmed V and J ends, which lost 5 bases and 1 base, there was a span of 11 bases. The CDR3 has 14 amino acids. The CDR3 loop reads CASSEWQGNTEAFF. CDR3 sequence (DNA): TGTGCCAGCAGTGAGTGGCAGGGGAACACTGAAGCTTTCTTT.

Many counts were recorded for this clonotype. The chain links TRBV4-2 to TRBJ2-5; 8 bases line up with TRBD1. The CDR3 runs to 17 residues. Looked up from germline, CDR1 is LGHNA and CDR2 is YNFKEQ. Trimming cost V 4 bases and J 5 bases; bases outside gene matches: 15. The CDR3 region is CASSPLLGQGGGETQYF. DNA for the CDR3: TGTGCCAGCAGCCCTCTTCTCGGACAGGGAGGAGGGGAGACCCAGTACTTC.

This clonotype has at least ten counts. V usage is TRBV9 and J usage is TRBJ2-1; 12 bases align to TRBD1. This CDR3 has 16 residues. Losses at the gene ends were 3 bases for V and 4 bases for J; bases not matched to a gene: 5. The germline gives CDR1 SGDLS, CDR2 YYNGEE. This CDR3 is CASSAGTGGWYNEQFF. The CDR3 DNA reads TGTGCCAGCAGCGCCGGGACAGGGGGCTGGTACAATGAGCAGTTCTTC. Together with reference TRBV9 and TRBJ2-1, the CDR3 gives the full variable domain: DSGVTQTPKHLITATGQRVTLRCSPRSGDLSVYWYQQSLDQGLQFLIQYYNGEERAKGNILERFSAQQFPDLHSELNLSSLELGDSALYFCASSAGTGGWYNEQFFGPGTRLTVL.

With respect to this clonotype: One base away lies a much larger clone, so this may be a sequencing read error. The V and J genes are TRBV2 and TRBJ1-4, with TRBD1 identical over 11 bases. CDR3 length: 13 amino acids. In germline, CDR1 is SNHLY, CDR2 FYNNEI. J lost 12 bases, V lost 6 bases, and 6 bases had no gene match. The CDR3 DNA sequence: TGTGCCAGCAGGGGACAGGGGGGCTACCAACTGTTTTTT. Translation: CASRGQGGYQLFF.

A remark on this clonotype: Germline and junction disagree at one end, which may indicate a read error. The rearrangement links TRBV5-1 to TRBJ1-1; D is undetermined. Germline assignment: CDR1 SGHRS and CDR2 YFSETQ. The CDR3 contains 13 residues. The DNA of the CDR3 is TGCGCCAGCAGCTTCGAGCTGAACACTGAAGTTTTCTTT. Its protein is CASSFELNTEVFF.

With respect to this clonotype: A read error may explain this, as a much larger clone is one base away. This chain uses TRBV24-1 with TRBJ2-1, with 9 nucleotides matching TRBD1. Germline CDR1 reads KGHDR; CDR2 reads SFDVKD. The CDR3 consists of 16 residues. CDR3 bases: TGTGCCACCAGTGATTATACAGGGGGCTCCTACAGTGAGCAGTTCTTC. This encodes CATSDYTGGSYSEQFF.

This clonotype was detected ten times or more. V usage is TRBV7-3 and J usage is TRBJ2-3, with 8 positions matching TRBD2. The CDR3 runs 16 residues. J lost 1 base, V lost 1 base, and 4 bases had no gene match. From germline, CDR1 is SGHTA and CDR2 FQGTGA. The CDR3 DNA sequence: TGTGCCAGCAGCTTAAACCGGGGGGGTCGCACAGATACGCAGTATTTT. Its translation: CASSLNRGGRTDTQYF.

In this sample, this clonotype turned up many times. J is TRBJ2-7 and V is TRBV4-2, with 10 bases aligning to TRBD1. The CDR3 is made up of 16 amino acids. V gave up 4 bases and J gave up 0 bases; unmatched junction bases: 6. Germline assignment: CDR1 LGHNA and CDR2 YNFKEQ. The CDR3 is CASSPRTGGLSYEQYF. CDR3 sequence (DNA): TGTGCCAGCAGCCCGCGGACAGGGGGTCTCTCCTACGAGCAGTACTTC.

This clonotype was observed many times. The chain carries TRBV5-1 and TRBJ2-1; D ambiguous. This CDR3 contains 15 residues. Germline CDR1 and CDR2: SGHRS and YFSETQ. V lost 0 bases, J lost 8 bases, and 15 bases lay in between. CDR3 DNA sequence: TGCGCCAGCAGCTTGGGGCTAGATTCTGTCTATGAGCAGTTCTTC. As protein: CASSLGLDSVYEQFF.

This clonotype was recorded at least ten times. The chain carries TRBV7-3 and TRBJ1-1, with TRBD1 identical over 8 bases. The V gene's germline CDR1 is SGHTA and CDR2 FQGTGA. This CDR3 has 16 residues. J gave up 1 base and V 5 bases, and 9 bases lay outside the gene matches. CDR3 sequence: CASSPTSTGANTEAFF. The CDR3 coding sequence is TGTGCCAGCAGCCCCACCTCGACAGGGGCGAACACTGAAGCTTTCTTT.

This clonotype was detected ten times or more. The gene calls are TRBV10-3 and TRBJ1-2, with no clear D. Trimming left V 8 bases short and J 3 bases short, with 19 bases between. The germline V gene has CDR1 ENHRY and CDR2 SYGVKD. This CDR3 comprises 15 residues. The CDR3 DNA sequence: TGTGCCATCTTTGTCCTCGACGGGGTAGACTATGGCTACACCTTC. Its protein is CAIFVLDGVDYGYTF.

This clonotype came up many times. V and J are TRBV12-3 or TRBV12-4 and TRBJ2-2; TRBD1 might be the D (6 bases). The CDR3 spans 14 residues. The V end was cut by 10 bases, the J end by 5 bases, with 17 bases between. CDR3 in amino acids: CATKQGRNTGELFF. The DNA for the CDR3 is TGTGCCACCAAGCAGGGGCGAAATACCGGGGAGCTGTTTTTT.

The genes are TRBV7-9 and TRBJ2-5; TRBD1 might be the D (5 bases). This CDR3 comprises 13 residues. In germline, CDR1 is SEHNR, CDR2 FQNEAQ (reference sequence). Trimming shortened V by 5 bases and J by 2 bases, and 9 bases separated the two germline ends. The CDR3 nucleotides are TGTGCCAGCAGCCTCCAGGGTCAAGAGACCCAGTACTTC. Protein sequence: CASSLQGQETQYF.

The chain combines TRBV27 with TRBJ2-7; 8 positions match TRBD1. J was trimmed by 3 bases and V by 5 bases; bases with no gene match: 6. This CDR3 has 14 amino acids. The germline gives CDR1 MNHEY, CDR2 SMNVEV (reference sequence). The CDR3 spells CASSPDREVYEQYF. The CDR3 DNA reads as TGTGCCAGCAGTCCGGACAGGGAAGTCTACGAGCAGTACTTC.

In its sample, this clonotype was seen many times. The chain combines TRBV11-3 with TRBJ2-7; no reliable D call. This CDR3 comprises 12 residues. V dropped 3 bases and J dropped 2 bases, with 5 bases sitting between them. Germline loops: CDR1 SGHNT, CDR2 YENEEA. In nucleotides, the CDR3 is TGTGCCAGCAGCTTCAGGACCTACGAGCAGTACTTC. Protein: CASSFRTYEQYF.

This clonotype was seen a few times. The gene calls are TRBV5-1 and TRBJ2-2, with TRBD1 as a possible D gene (5 bases). Germline V gene data show CDR1 as SGHRS and CDR2 as YFSETQ. Between the trimmed V and J ends, which lost 1 base and 2 bases, there was a span of 9 bases. CDR3 size: 15 residues. The CDR3 DNA reads TGCGCCAGCAGCTTGCCACAGGAAAACACCGGGGAGCTGTTTTTT. This codes for CASSLPQENTGELFF.

This clonotype was seen ten or more times. The J gene is TRBJ2-3, the V gene TRBV30; 7 bases are shared with TRBD2. The CDR3 spans 17 residues. The ends lost 0 bases at V and 5 bases at J; junction bases unmatched: 14. Germline CDR1 is GTSNPN and CDR2 is SVGIG (reference sequence). CDR3 in DNA: TGTGCCTGGAGTGTGGGGTCGGCGGGAGTGACACGAGATACGCAGTATTTT. Its protein product is CAWSVGSAGVTRDTQYF.

This clonotype showed up many times. The genes are TRBV19 and TRBJ1-5, with D unresolved. The ends were cut back, 3 bases at V and 5 bases at J, with 17 bases in the middle. Germline CDR1 and CDR2: LNHDA and SQIVND (reference sequence). The CDR3 contains 16 residues. CDR3 in DNA: TGTGCCAGTAGTATCGGGCAGTTCAGTGAGGATCAGCCCCAGCATTTT. Translated, it gives CASSIGQFSEDQPQHF.

This clonotype was found many times. This chain connects TRBV28 to TRBJ1-6, with TRBD1 matching 8 bases. The CDR3 covers 14 residues. The J segment lost 9 bases and the V segment lost 6 bases, leaving 7 bases of the junction unmatched. Germline CDR1 and CDR2: MDHEN and SYDVKM. The CDR3 DNA sequence: TGTGCCAGCAGCGGTGGACAGGGCGGTTCACCCCTCCACTTT. Its translation is CASSGGQGGSPLHF. Filled out from reference TRBV28 and TRBJ1-6, the complete variable domain reads DVKVTQSSRYLVKRTGEKVFLECVQDMDHENMFWYRQDPGLGLRLIYFSYDVKMKEKGDIPEGYSVSREKKERFSLILESASTNQTSMYLCASSGGQGGSPLHFGNGTRLTVT.

On this clonotype: A much larger clone lies a single base off, so this may be a read error. V and J are TRBV6-5 and TRBJ1-1; a possible D gene is TRBD1 (5 bases). The CDR3 has 12 residues. Germline CDR1 reads MNHEY; CDR2 reads SVGAGI. CDR3 in amino acids: CACSYPRGEAFF. CDR3 DNA sequence: TGTGCCTGCAGTTACCCCCGGGGGGAAGCTTTCTTT.